The 25 T cell receptor beta chains reported below all come from one sample, sequenced in a study of OX40 agonist ivuxolimab in advanced cancers. Produced via immunoSEQ multiplex PCR; TCRdb's table is partial and in-frame only. The sample lists about 40,000 clones; about 86% were seen once. The sample consisted of CD4+ or CD8+ T cells sorted from blood, taken in a trial of the OX40 agonist ivuxolimab. The receptors were gathered from an adult with an advanced solid tumor such as melanoma, head and neck, liver or kidney cancer.

This clone has just a few counts. The conserved final phenylalanine or tryptophan is absent from the CDR3, which likely points to a read error. The DNA is omitted, as the CDR3 cannot be located on it reliably, and the CDR3 follows TCRdb's listing. This chain links TRBV2 with TRBJ1-1. Germline V gives CDR1 SNHLY, CDR2 FYNNEI. The length of the CDR3 is 8 amino acids, counting both ends. The CDR3 loop reads CASGAGAL.

As for this clone: One end of the junction fails to match germline, which may point to a read error. The rearrangement joins TRBV7-3 to TRBJ2-7; tentatively, D is TRBD1 (6 bases). There are 14 residues in the CDR3. Germline loops: CDR1 SGHTA, CDR2 FQGTGA. The CDR3, as DNA: TGTGCCAGCAGCCCCCTTAGGCAGGGGTTGAAGGAGAACTTC. Translating it yields CASSPLRQGLKENF.

The CDR3 loop reads CASSQEGQGNTGELFF. The CDR3 region has the DNA TGCGCCAGCAGCCAGGAGGGACAGGGGAACACCGGGGAGCTGTTTTTT. This sequence joins TRBV4-1 and TRBJ2-2, with 9 bases aligning to TRBD1. V shed 3 bases and J 1 base; nucleotides not matched to a gene: 3. Germline assignment: CDR1 MGHRA and CDR2 YSYEKL. This CDR3 spans 16 amino acids.

The rearrangement links TRBV5-1 to TRBJ1-2; 9 bases fit TRBD1. Losses at the gene ends were 4 bases for V and 3 bases for J; bases not matched to a gene: 4. Germline V gives CDR1 SGHRS, CDR2 YFSETQ. This CDR3 has 14 amino acids. Here the CDR3 DNA reads TGCGCCAGCAGCCTACAGGGGGCCGACTATGGCTACACCTTC. Encoded protein: CASSLQGADYGYTF. Supplemented by reference TRBV5-1 and TRBJ1-2, the full variable domain reads KAGVTQTPRYLIKTRGQQVTLSCSPISGHRSVSWYQQTPGQGLQFLFEYFSETQRNKGNFPGRFSGRQFSNSRSEMNVSTLELGDSALYLCASSLQGADYGYTFGSGTRLTVV.

The chain couples TRBV14 to TRBJ1-2; no firm D call. The CDR3 is 14 residues long. Per the germline V gene, CDR1 is SGHDN and CDR2 is FVKESK. Trimming pared 0 bases from V and 5 bases from J, leaving 10 bases between. Here the CDR3 DNA reads TGTGCCAGCAGCCAAGAAGGCAGATCTTATGGCTACACCTTC. Translation: CASSQEGRSYGYTF. Full variable domain (remainder filled in from reference TRBV14 and TRBJ1-2): EAGVTQFPSHSVIEKGQTVTLRCDPISGHDNLYWYRRVMGKEIKFLLHFVKESKQDESGMPNNRFLAERTGGTYSTLKVQPAELEDSGVYFCASSQEGRSYGYTFGSGTRLTVV.

This clone was picked up one time. The chain employs TRBV21-1 and TRBJ2-7; the table's D call of TRBD1 was not tested on the DNA. TRBV21-1 is noted as a pseudogene. This CDR3 has 15 residues. The CDR3 region has the DNA TGTGCCAGCAGCCCCGGGGGACAGGGGCACTACGAGCAGTACGTC. As protein: CASSPGGQGHYEQYV.

The chain combines TRBV28 with TRBJ1-2; TRBD1 agrees at 7 bases. The V segment lost 2 bases and the J segment 3 bases; nucleotides outside the gene matches: 3. The germline gives CDR1 MDHEN, CDR2 SYDVKM. The CDR3 sequence is 14 residues long. This CDR3 reads CASSLGTAYYGYTF. In DNA, the CDR3 is TGTGCCAGCAGTTTAGGGACAGCTTACTATGGCTACACCTTC.

The rearrangement links TRBV7-9 to TRBJ1-4; D is uncertain. CDR3 length: 14 residues. The V gene lost 3 bases and the J gene lost 3 bases, with 8 bases spanning the gap. From germline, CDR1 is SEHNR and CDR2 FQNEAQ (reference sequence). The CDR3 region has the DNA TGTGCCAGCAGCTTTCTTGCTCCTAATGAAAAACTGTTTTTT. This codes for CASSFLAPNEKLFF.

The V and J genes are TRBV7-3 and TRBJ2-1, with D perhaps matching TRBD2 (7 bases). The germline V gene encodes CDR1 SGHTA and CDR2 FQGTGA. The V end lost 5 bases, the J end lost 7 bases, and 24 bases lay between the germline ends. The CDR3 consists of 17 residues. CDR3: CASSQSQGFGGRNEQFF. Here the CDR3 DNA reads TGTGCCAGCAGCCAGTCACAGGGTTTCGGGGGGCGAAATGAGCAGTTCTTC.

This sequence joins TRBV15 and TRBJ1-1; a weak D match, TRBD1 (6 bases). The CDR3 has 15 residues. The germline V and J ends were trimmed by 2 bases and 1 base, with 11 bases remaining between them. Germline V gene lookup returns CDR1 LNHNV and CDR2 YYDKDF (reference sequence). The CDR3 sequence is CATSRSPGANTEAFF. DNA of the CDR3: TGTGCCACCAGCAGAAGCCCGGGGGCGAACACTGAAGCTTTCTTT.

This chain uses TRBV25-1 with TRBJ2-5; 10 positions match TRBD1. Losses at the gene ends were 3 bases for V and 7 bases for J; bases not matched to a gene: 2. CDR3 length: 13 amino acids. Germline V lookup: CDR1 MGHDK, CDR2 SYGVNS. CDR3 nucleotides: TGTGCCAGCAGTGATTGGGACAGGGGGACCCAGTACTTC. This translates into CASSDWDRGTQYF.

The rearrangement joins TRBV29-1 to TRBJ2-6; maybe TRBD2 (5 bases). Germline CDR1 reads SQVTM; CDR2 reads ANQGSEA. Trimming shortened V by 5 bases and J by 0 bases, and 5 bases separated the two germline ends. This CDR3 is built from 13 residues. The CDR3 DNA reads as TGCAGCGTTCGGGACTCTGGGGCCAACGTCCTGACTTTC. Translating gives CSVRDSGANVLTF.

This chain connects TRBV29-1 to TRBJ2-5, with TRBD2 matching over 7 bases. The J segment lost 0 bases and the V segment lost 6 bases, leaving 16 bases of the junction unmatched. Germline CDR1 is SQVTM and CDR2 is ANQGSEA. The CDR3 is 17 amino acids. This CDR3 is CSVDNPLTSPYQETQYF. In DNA form, the CDR3 reads TGCAGCGTCGACAACCCCCTGACTAGCCCGTACCAAGAGACCCAGTACTTC.

This clone was recorded only once. The rearrangement uses TRBV4-3 and TRBJ1-1; D perhaps matches TRBD1 (6 bases). The CDR3 sequence is 15 residues long. Germline CDR1 and CDR2: LGHNA and YSLEER. Trimming pared 3 bases from V and 1 base from J, leaving 12 bases between. As DNA, the CDR3 is TGCGCCAGCAGCCAGCAGACAGGTCGGAACACTGAAGCTTTCTTT. It yields the protein CASSQQTGRNTEAFF.

This rearrangement joins TRBV10-3 to TRBJ2-2, with no clear D. The CDR3 totals 14 residues. CDR1 and CDR2 from the germline V gene are ENHRY and SYGVKD. V lost 7 bases, J lost 1 base, and 10 bases lay in between. This CDR3 is CAINPGKNTGELFF. The CDR3 DNA follows: TGTGCCATCAATCCAGGCAAGAACACCGGGGAGCTGTTTTTT.

V usage is TRBV27 and J usage is TRBJ2-6; D may be TRBD1 (6 bases). Germline CDR1 is MNHEY and CDR2 is SMNVEV (reference sequence). Between the trimmed V and J ends, which lost 0 bases and 0 bases, there was a span of 15 bases. CDR3 length equals 19 residues. The CDR3 nucleotides read TGTGCCAGCAGTTTATCTGCAGGGGAAGTCTACTCTGGGGCCAACGTCCTGACTTTC. It encodes CASSLSAGEVYSGANVLTF.

This clone occurred a few times. J is TRBJ2-7 and V is TRBV15; D gene uncertain. The V and J ends lost 4 bases and 2 bases respectively, with 9 bases between them. The CDR3 is 13 amino acids. The germline V gene encodes CDR1 LNHNV and CDR2 YYDKDF (reference sequence). The CDR3, as DNA: TGTGCCACCAGCACAGGTCTGACCTACGAGCAGTACTTC. Its translation: CATSTGLTYEQYF.

The chain links TRBV4-1 to TRBJ2-1; 7 bases fit TRBD2. The V and J ends lost 4 bases and 6 bases, in that order; junction bases with no gene match: 9. CDR3 size: 15 residues. In germline, CDR1 is MGHRA, CDR2 YSYEKL. CDR3 amino acids: CASSLYPWTSNEQFF. Here the CDR3 DNA reads TGCGCCAGCAGCCTTTATCCTTGGACTAGCAATGAGCAGTTCTTC.

In regard to this clone: One junction end disagrees with the germline gene, perhaps due to a read error. The chain joins TRBV5-1 to TRBJ2-7; 7 nucleotides align to TRBD2. CDR3 size: 12 residues. In germline, CDR1 is SGHRS, CDR2 YFSETQ. DNA for the CDR3: TGTGCCAGCAGCCCGGGGGGAACCGAGCAGTACTTC. As protein: CASSPGGTEQYF. The variable domain in full, with the rest retrieved from reference TRBV5-1 and TRBJ2-7, is KAGVTQTPRYLIKTRGQQVTLSCSPISGHRSVSWYQQTPGQGLQFLFEYFSETQRNKGNFPGRFSGRQFSNSRSEMNVSTLELGDSALYLCASSPGGTEQYFGPGTRLTVT.

This sequence joins TRBV6-5 and TRBJ1-2; a possible D gene is TRBD1 (6 bases). V was shortened by 5 bases and J by 5 bases, with 9 bases between the two germline ends. The CDR3 spans 12 residues. CDR1 and CDR2 from the germline V gene are MNHEY and SVGAGI. The CDR3 sequence: CASSPDSYGYTF. The CDR3 nucleotides read TGTGCCAGCAGTCCGGACAGTTATGGCTACACCTTC.

Of note for this clone: The same CDR3 is also encoded by other DNA sequences in this sample. The V gene is TRBV5-4, the J gene TRBJ2-1; TRBD1 might be the D (6 bases). The ends were cut back, 2 bases at V and 10 bases at J, with 7 bases in the middle. Germline CDR1 is SGHNT and CDR2 is YYREEE (reference sequence). The CDR3 contains 11 residues. Here the CDR3 reads CASSLGGEQFF. In DNA form, the CDR3 reads TGTGCCAGCAGCTTAGGGGGAGAGCAGTTCTTC.

This rearrangement joins TRBV19 to TRBJ2-1, with D perhaps given as TRBD1 or TRBD2 (6 bases each). Germline assignment: CDR1 LNHDA and CDR2 SQIVND (reference sequence). CDR3 length: 15 residues. Between the trimmed V and J ends, which lost 3 bases and 4 bases, there was a span of 13 bases. The CDR3 DNA reads as TGTGCCAGTAGTATCTCGGGGGCAAGTTACAATGAGCAGTTCTTC. Its protein product is CASSISGASYNEQFF.

The chain carries TRBV4-3 and TRBJ2-5; the D is unclear. V was clipped by 1 base and J by 3 bases, with 6 bases between them. The CDR3 runs to 13 residues. CDR1 and CDR2 from the germline V gene are LGHNA and YSLEER. DNA for the CDR3: TGCGCCAGCAGCCAAGGAAGGGAAGAGACCCAGTACTTC. Protein sequence: CASSQGREETQYF.

The chain recombines TRBV14 with TRBJ2-1, with TRBD2 identical over 7 bases. After removal of 1 base from V and 5 bases from J, the junction contained 5 bases not matched to a gene. Looked up from germline, CDR1 is SGHDN and CDR2 is FVKESK. The CDR3 has 15 residues. This CDR3 reads CASSQVAGVDNEQFF. CDR3 nucleotide sequence: TGTGCCAGCAGCCAAGTCGCGGGGGTCGACAATGAGCAGTTCTTC.

Concerning this clone itself: Other nucleotide sequences in the sample specify the same CDR3. This rearrangement joins TRBV5-6 to TRBJ2-3, with 8 bases matching TRBD2. The CDR3 covers 15 residues. V lost 5 bases, J lost 7 bases, and 12 bases stayed unmatched. CDR1 and CDR2 (germline): SGHDT, YYEEEE. For the CDR3, the DNA is TGTGCCAGCAGGGATGGGCTAGCGGGCACGAATACGCAGTATTTT. This encodes CASRDGLAGTNTQYF. The full variable domain, with the rest looked up from reference TRBV5-6 and TRBJ2-3, is DAGVTQSPTHLIKTRGQQVTLRCSPKSGHDTVSWYQQALGQGPQFIFQYYEEEERQRGNFPDRFSGHQFPNYSSELNVNALLLGDSALYLCASRDGLAGTNTQYFGPGTRLTVL.